The 3 T cell receptor beta chains given below trace back to one sample, sequenced in a study of CD8+ T cells in alopecia areata. Following RNA extraction, reverse transcription yielded cDNA that acted as the sequencing template. Here immunoSEQ multiplex PCR was the method, and the copy in TCRdb shows in-frame clones only, minus some. Among about 110,000 clones listed, roughly 55% were seen once. The sequencing input was NKG2D-low CD8+ T cells sorted from blood. Receptors originate from a human donor with alopecia areata.

This clone appeared a few times. The V call is TRBV4-1, the J call TRBJ2-7; no clear D. This CDR3 has 14 residues. CDR1 MGHRA and CDR2 YSYEKL come from the germline V gene. Trimming cost V 0 bases and J 5 bases, with 11 bases left between them. The CDR3 nucleotides read TGCGCCAGCAGCCAAGATAATCGTGATAACGAGCAGTACTTC. Translating it yields CASSQDNRDNEQYF.

V and J are TRBV27 and TRBJ2-6; D uncertain. V was pared by 6 bases and J by 4 bases, with 10 bases between. This CDR3 is 14 amino acids long. Germline V gene data show CDR1 as MNHEY and CDR2 as SMNVEV (reference sequence). The CDR3 DNA reads as TGTGCCAGCAGCATCATGGTCGGGGCCAACGTCCTGACTTTC. As protein: CASSIMVGANVLTF.

This chain uses TRBV5-1 with TRBJ2-1, with D perhaps TRBD2 (5 bases). Looked up from germline, CDR1 is SGHRS and CDR2 is YFSETQ. This CDR3 is 16 amino acids long. Trimming cost V 1 base and J 1 base, with 12 bases left between them. In nucleotides, the CDR3 is TGCGCCAGCAGCTTGTCTACTAGAAGGTCCTACAATGAGCAGTTCTTC. It encodes CASSLSTRRSYNEQFF.